Described below is a single T cell receptor (beta chain) sequence and its context. The CDR3 end falls 3 residues outside the read, so it is completed with the germline J gene. The method was immunoSEQ multiplex PCR; TCRdb's version includes in-frame clones alone and lacks a portion of them. The sample has tens of thousands of clones. This sample stems from a study of T cells in women clearing cervical HPV infection. Study in general: Case blood drawn at lesion detection; control blood after infection cleared.

There are 14 residues in the CDR3. Germline trimming cut 8 bases from V and 4 bases from J; bases unmatched to any gene: 7. Germline CDR1 SNHLY, CDR2 FYNNEI. Sequenced: blood buffy coat. This chain joins TRBV2 and TRBJ2-1, with 8 nucleotides matching TRBD2. This TCR derives from a woman between 18 and 75 years old with a cervical HPV16 infection that either progressed to CIN3+ or cleared (not recorded which). The DNA read from the CDR3 is TGTGCCAGCGGGGCTAGCGGGCTGTACAATGAG. Its protein product is CASGASGLYNE. The entire CDR3 is CASGASGLYNEQFF.